The T cell receptor beta chain under discussion was sequenced for a study of CD8+ T cells in alopecia areata. Overall study: Each of the treated patients was given oral tofacitinib, 5 to 10 mg twice daily, for moderate-to-severe alopecia areata. Whole-study results and caveats: Between patients, shared TCR sequences were less clear than in mice. This was possibly due in part to HLA diversity in the patient population. Lesional scalp exceeded normal scalp in clonality, especially in alopecia totalis/universalis.

This CDR3 spans 13 amino acids. Deletions cut 5 bases from V and 5 bases from J, with 12 bases between. CDR1 SGHTA and CDR2 FQGNSA come from the germline V gene. Extracted RNA was reverse transcribed, and the resulting cDNA served as sequencing template. Clones were read by immunoSEQ multiplex PCR, and TCRdb kept only the in-frame ones, dropping some. The sample holds roughly 200,000 clones, more than 60% seen once. Details on this clone: Its antigen is not identified.

PBMC-derived CD4+ and CD8+ T cells were sorted. This clonotype originated in a human donor with alopecia areata. The material was CD4+ T cells sorted from blood, obtained at week 0. This chain joins TRBV7-2 and TRBJ2-5; tentatively, D is TRBD2 (5 bases). The DNA of the CDR3 is TGTGCCAGCAGCGCGGGCGGTTACGAGACCCAGTACTTC. Translated: CASSAGGYETQYF.